The clone carrying this T cell receptor (beta chain) has only a few counts. These data originate in a study of shared clonotypes between healthy human individuals. The assay was run at deep level. The method was immunoSEQ multiplex PCR; TCRdb's version includes in-frame clones alone and lacks a portion of them. The repertoire holds over 1.4 million clones, more than 95% seen once, with over 1% in the top ten. The investigators split CD4+ cells into a CD45RA+ naive subset and a CD45RA-negative memory subset. Looked up from germline, CDR1 is KGHSH and CDR2 is LQKENI. CDR3 size: 13 residues. V was clipped by 4 bases and J by 4 bases, with 10 bases between them.

The sample consisted of naive CD4+ T cells sorted from blood. Sample subset: CD45RA+ positively selected. The J gene is TRBJ1-2, the V gene TRBV18; the D gene is possibly TRBD1 (6 bases). This sequence was found in a man younger than 40 in good health. CDR3: CASSLTGSYGYTF. CDR3 sequence (DNA): TGTGCCAGCTCACTAACAGGGTCCTATGGCTACACCTTC.